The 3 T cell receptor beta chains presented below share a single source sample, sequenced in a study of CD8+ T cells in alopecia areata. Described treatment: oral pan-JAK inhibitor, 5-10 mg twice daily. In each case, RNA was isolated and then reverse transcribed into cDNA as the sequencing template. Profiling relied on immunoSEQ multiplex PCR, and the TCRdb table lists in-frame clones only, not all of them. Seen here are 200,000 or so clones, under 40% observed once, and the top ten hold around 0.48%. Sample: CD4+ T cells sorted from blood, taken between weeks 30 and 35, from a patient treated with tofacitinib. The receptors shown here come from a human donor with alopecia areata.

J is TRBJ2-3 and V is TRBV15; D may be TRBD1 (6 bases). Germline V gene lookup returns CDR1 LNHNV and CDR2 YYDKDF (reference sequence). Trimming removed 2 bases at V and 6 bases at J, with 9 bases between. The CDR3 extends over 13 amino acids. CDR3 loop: CATSRQDRDTQYF. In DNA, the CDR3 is TGTGCCACCAGCAGACAAGACAGGGATACGCAGTATTTT.

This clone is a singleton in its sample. CDR3 nucleotide sequence: TGTGCCTGGAACATACAGGGTAGTCGTTCACCCCTCCACTTT. As protein: CAWNIQGSRSPLHF. The chain carries TRBV30 and TRBJ1-6; maybe TRBD1 (6 bases). The CDR3 sequence is 14 residues long. The V and J ends lost 4 bases and 9 bases respectively, with 16 bases between them. CDR1 and CDR2 (germline): GTSNPN, SVGIG (reference sequence).

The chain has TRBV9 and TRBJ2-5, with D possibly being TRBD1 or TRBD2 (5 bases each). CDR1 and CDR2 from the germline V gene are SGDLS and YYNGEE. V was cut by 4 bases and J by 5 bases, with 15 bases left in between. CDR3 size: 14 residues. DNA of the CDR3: TGTGCCAGCAGCACGGGACCCCGTGAGGAGACCCAGTACTTC. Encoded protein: CASSTGPREETQYF. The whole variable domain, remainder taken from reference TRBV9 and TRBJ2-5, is DSGVTQTPKHLITATGQRVTLRCSPRSGDLSVYWYQQSLDQGLQFLIQYYNGEERAKGNILERFSAQQFPDLHSELNLSSLELGDSALYFCASSTGPREETQYFGPGTRLLVL.